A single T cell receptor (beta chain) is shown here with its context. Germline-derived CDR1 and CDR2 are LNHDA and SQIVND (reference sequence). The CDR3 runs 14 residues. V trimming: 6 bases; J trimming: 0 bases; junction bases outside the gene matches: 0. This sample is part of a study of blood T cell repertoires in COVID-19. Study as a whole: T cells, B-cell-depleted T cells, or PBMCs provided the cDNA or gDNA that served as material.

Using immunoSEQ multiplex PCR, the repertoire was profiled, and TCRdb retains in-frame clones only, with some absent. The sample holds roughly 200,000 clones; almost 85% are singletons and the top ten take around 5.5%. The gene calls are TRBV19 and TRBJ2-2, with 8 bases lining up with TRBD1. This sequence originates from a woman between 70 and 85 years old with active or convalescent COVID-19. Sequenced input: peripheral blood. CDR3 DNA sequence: TGTGCCAGTAGGACAGGGGCGAACACCGGGGAGCTGTTTTTT. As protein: CASRTGANTGELFF.